The next 5 T cell receptor beta chains were all read from a single sample in a study of shared clonotypes between healthy human individuals. Libraries were prepared by immunoSEQ multiplex PCR; TCRdb keeps only in-frame clonotypes and omits some of them. The top ten hold 0.37% of the sample, which has approximately 2,000,000 clones, roughly 92% seen once. Source material: naive CD4+ T cells from PBMCs. Subset in this sample: CD45RA+ positively selected. The receptors were gathered from a young man in good health. Some clones in this sample may be carry-over from other donors' samples.

This clone occurred once. The V and J genes are TRBV2 and TRBJ1-2; 7 bases line up with TRBD1. Germline trimming cut 6 bases from V and 4 bases from J; bases unmatched to any gene: 8. Per the germline V gene, CDR1 is SNHLY and CDR2 is FYNNEI. The CDR3 sequence is 14 residues long. CDR3: CASSQNRDSYGYTF. The CDR3 DNA is TGTGCCAGCAGCCAGAACCGGGACAGCTATGGCTACACCTTC.

This chain links TRBV9 with TRBJ2-3; 8 nucleotides align to TRBD2. Per the germline V gene, CDR1 is SGDLS and CDR2 is YYNGEE. J was trimmed by 2 bases and V by 0 bases; bases with no gene match: 5. The length of the CDR3 is 16 residues. In DNA form, the CDR3 reads TGTGCCAGCAGCGTAGACCCAGCGGGGGCCACAGATACGCAGTATTTT. It translates to CASSVDPAGATDTQYF.

The V and J genes are TRBV15 and TRBJ2-5; 8 bases are a match to TRBD2. V shed 7 bases, J shed 5 bases, and the junction held 9 bases outside the gene matches. CDR3 length: 14 residues. Germline CDR1 and CDR2: LNHNV and YYDKDF (reference sequence). The CDR3 DNA follows: TGTGCCACCACCCTCGGGGGGGGAGGGGAGACCCAGTACTTC. Translating gives CATTLGGGGETQYF.

V is TRBV28 and J is TRBJ2-7; maybe TRBD2 (7 bases). Trimming shortened V by 0 bases and J by 6 bases, and 15 bases separated the two germline ends. Germline CDR1 reads MDHEN; CDR2 reads SYDVKM. CDR3 length: 15 residues. CDR3 nucleotide sequence: TGTGCCAGCAGTTTATGGGCAGGGGAGGGTTCCGAGCAGTACTTC. As protein: CASSLWAGEGSEQYF.

The CDR3 DNA reads as TGTGCCAGCAGTTGGCGAAAAGACTTGGATACGCAGTATTTT. This translates into CASSWRKDLDTQYF. The genes are TRBV6-5 and TRBJ2-3; D not resolved. CDR1 and CDR2 (germline): MNHEY, SVGAGI. Trimming cost V 4 bases and J 6 bases, with 14 bases left between them. This CDR3 spans 14 amino acids.